Below are 26 T cell receptor beta chains sequenced from a single sample in a study of blood T cell repertoires in COVID-19. Repertoires were generated with immunoSEQ multiplex PCR, while TCRdb's copy carries only in-frame clones and drops some. The sample holds 250,000 or so clones; around 90% are singletons and the top ten take around 0.9%. Sample: peripheral blood. Receptors originate from a man aged 25 to 45 with COVID-19, enrolled during active disease.

Only one count was recorded for this clone. This chain joins TRBV5-4 and TRBJ2-3; D gene unclear. Per germline, CDR1 SGHNT and CDR2 YYREEE (reference sequence). CDR3 size: 14 residues. V was shortened by 5 bases and J by 4 bases, with 14 bases between the two germline ends. The CDR3 spells CASSTVGRPDTQYF. The CDR3 DNA sequence: TGTGCCAGCAGTACAGTAGGTCGCCCAGATACGCAGTATTTT.

This chain links TRBV18 with TRBJ2-7, with 9 nucleotides matching TRBD1. CDR3 length: 17 amino acids. Germline CDR1 KGHSH, CDR2 LQKENI. V lost 1 base to trimming and J lost 3 bases; unmatched junction nucleotides: 10. CDR3 DNA: TGTGCCAGCTCACCACAGGGGCCCGGGACAGGGTACTACGAGCAGTACTTC. Its protein product is CASSPQGPGTGYYEQYF.

This chain joins TRBV5-1 and TRBJ1-3; TRBD1 aligns across 7 bases. Trimming at V came to 0 bases and at J to 2 bases, leaving 11 bases not matched to a gene. The germline CDR1 and CDR2 sequences are SGHRS and YFSETQ. The CDR3 runs to 18 residues. The CDR3 region is CASSLAVPTGVPGNTIYF. The CDR3 region has the DNA TGCGCCAGCAGCTTGGCGGTCCCTACAGGGGTCCCTGGAAACACCATATATTTT.

The chain recombines TRBV5-4 with TRBJ2-5; TRBD1 is a possible D gene (6 bases). V dropped 1 base and J dropped 0 bases, with 13 bases sitting between them. The CDR3 is 16 amino acids. Germline assignment: CDR1 SGHNT and CDR2 YYREEE (reference sequence). The CDR3 DNA is TGTGCCAGCAGCTTGCCAGGGGCCTTAAACCAAGAGACCCAGTACTTC. It specifies CASSLPGALNQETQYF.

The chain employs TRBV19 and TRBJ1-2; 7 bases agree with TRBD1. CDR1 and CDR2 from the germline V gene are LNHDA and SQIVND (reference sequence). V gave up 7 bases and J gave up 8 bases; unmatched junction bases: 10. The CDR3 totals 13 residues. The DNA of the CDR3 is TGTGCCAGTACCGCCGAGGGGGCGCGGGGCTACACCTTC. Its protein product is CASTAEGARGYTF. Full variable domain (missing parts from reference TRBV19 and TRBJ1-2): DGGITQSPKYLFRKEGQNVTLSCEQNLNHDAMYWYRQDPGQGLRLIYYSQIVNDFQKGDIAEGYSVSREKKESFPLTVTSAQKNPTAFYLCASTAEGARGYTFGSGTRLTVV.

The V call is TRBV3-1 (or the pseudogene TRBV3-2), the J call TRBJ1-2; TRBD1 is a possible D gene (5 bases). The germline CDR1 and CDR2 sequences are LGHDT and YNNKEL (reference sequence). CDR3 length: 14 amino acids. Trimming pared 0 bases from V and 10 bases from J, leaving 15 bases between. The CDR3 region is CASSQDMISGDYTF. The CDR3 nucleotides are TGTGCCAGCAGCCAAGATATGATCTCGGGGGACTACACCTTC.

The chain has TRBV5-1 and TRBJ2-5; 7 bases are shared with TRBD2. The CDR3 has 16 residues. V shed 1 base, J shed 1 base, and the junction held 7 bases outside the gene matches. Germline V gives CDR1 SGHRS, CDR2 YFSETQ. CDR3 loop: CASSLSPSGAQETQYF. CDR3 sequence (DNA): TGCGCCAGCAGCTTGAGCCCCAGCGGGGCCCAAGAGACCCAGTACTTC.

This clone was recorded once. This chain uses TRBV19 with TRBJ1-5, with D uncertain. Germline V gene lookup returns CDR1 LNHDA and CDR2 SQIVND (reference sequence). Trimming took 4 bases from V and 0 from J, leaving 7 bases between them. This CDR3 is built from 14 residues. CDR3: CASSNPYSNQPQHF. As DNA, the CDR3 is TGTGCCAGTAGTAATCCTTATAGCAATCAGCCCCAGCATTTT.

The V call is TRBV19, the J call TRBJ1-2; 10 bases are shared with TRBD1. CDR3 length equals 15 residues. Germline lookup yields CDR1 LNHDA and CDR2 SQIVND (reference sequence). V dropped 7 bases and J dropped 5; count of bases not matched to a gene: 10. The CDR3 region has the DNA TGTGCCAGTACTCCCGACAGGGGGCGAAGATATGGCTACACCTTC. This sequence encodes CASTPDRGRRYGYTF. Looking up the rest from reference TRBV19 and TRBJ1-2 gives the full variable domain: DGGITQSPKYLFRKEGQNVTLSCEQNLNHDAMYWYRQDPGQGLRLIYYSQIVNDFQKGDIAEGYSVSREKKESFPLTVTSAQKNPTAFYLCASTPDRGRRYGYTFGSGTRLTVV.

The chain uses TRBV18 and TRBJ1-3; no reliable D call. V lost 3 bases and J lost 4, with 13 bases in between. Germline CDR1 and CDR2: KGHSH and LQKENI. This CDR3 comprises 15 residues. The DNA of the CDR3 is TGTGCCAGCTCACCTTACGAAGGGAGAGGAAACACCATATATTTT. Its protein product is CASSPYEGRGNTIYF.

The chain is built from TRBV6-5 and TRBJ1-3; D is undetermined. V was trimmed by 6 bases and J by 0 bases, leaving 9 bases between them. Germline CDR1 and CDR2: MNHEY and SVGAGI. This CDR3 is 14 amino acids long. The CDR3 sequence: CASRDPGSGNTIYF. The CDR3 bases are TGTGCCAGCAGAGACCCGGGCTCTGGAAACACCATATATTTT.

The V gene is TRBV14, the J gene TRBJ2-5; 7 bases are shared with TRBD1. Trimming at V came to 4 bases and at J to 7 bases, leaving 9 bases not matched to a gene. CDR1 is SGHDN, CDR2 FVKESK, per germline. The CDR3 covers 14 residues. CDR3 sequence (DNA): TGTGCCAGCAGCCGGAGGACAGGCCCAGGGACCCAGTACTTC. Its translation: CASSRRTGPGTQYF.

The chain recombines TRBV6-6 with TRBJ2-5, with 8 bases fitting TRBD1. V was pared by 7 bases and J by 4 bases, with 2 bases of the junction left unmatched. This CDR3 has 12 residues. Germline loops: CDR1 MNHNY, CDR2 SVGAGI (reference sequence). CDR3 DNA sequence: TGTGCCAGCACCGACAGGGGAGAGACCCAGTACTTC. This sequence encodes CASTDRGETQYF.

The chain is built from TRBV5-1 and TRBJ1-3; D ambiguous. The CDR3 has 16 residues. Germline V lookup: CDR1 SGHRS, CDR2 YFSETQ. Trimming shortened V by 2 bases and J by 0 bases, and 12 bases separated the two germline ends. In nucleotides, the CDR3 is TGCGCCAGCAGCTTTTTTTCGCTAAACTCTGGAAACACCATATATTTT. The encoded protein is CASSFFSLNSGNTIYF. Together with reference TRBV5-1 and TRBJ1-3, the CDR3 gives the full variable domain: KAGVTQTPRYLIKTRGQQVTLSCSPISGHRSVSWYQQTPGQGLQFLFEYFSETQRNKGNFPGRFSGRQFSNSRSEMNVSTLELGDSALYLCASSFFSLNSGNTIYFGEGSWLTVV.

This clone was detected only once. The V gene is TRBV25-1, the J gene TRBJ1-3, with 7 nucleotides matching TRBD1. The CDR3 extends over 17 amino acids. With 4 bases clipped from V and 0 bases from J, the junction kept 9 bases outside the gene matches. In germline, CDR1 is MGHDK, CDR2 SYGVNS. Here the CDR3 reads CASSAAGTELSGNTIYF. The CDR3 DNA reads TGTGCCAGCAGTGCCGCCGGGACAGAACTCTCTGGAAACACCATATATTTT.

This clone appeared once. V gene TRBV6-6 combines with J gene TRBJ1-2, with 10 bases that match TRBD1. The CDR3 consists of 14 residues. Per the germline V gene, CDR1 is MNHNY and CDR2 is SVGAGI (reference sequence). The J segment lost 7 bases and the V segment lost 4 bases, leaving 6 bases of the junction unmatched. CDR3 sequence (DNA): TGTGCCAGCAGTTCCCGGACAGGGGGGTTTGGCTACACCTTC. As protein: CASSSRTGGFGYTF.

This chain uses TRBV19 with TRBJ1-5; the D gene is possibly TRBD1 (5 bases). The CDR3 consists of 15 residues. Germline values: CDR1 LNHDA, CDR2 SQIVND (reference sequence). V lost 0 bases, J lost 4 bases, and 10 bases lay in between. The CDR3: CASSIDYAGNQPQHF. The CDR3 bases are TGTGCCAGTAGTATAGATTACGCAGGGAATCAGCCCCAGCATTTT.

The V call is TRBV7-9, the J call TRBJ2-5, with a weak D call TRBD1 (6 bases). Germline CDR1 SEHNR, CDR2 FQNEAQ (reference sequence). Trimming stripped 2 bases from V and 5 bases from J, with 15 bases between. This CDR3 region has 15 residues. CDR3 loop: CASSLFSRGVETQYF. The DNA for the CDR3 is TGTGCCAGCAGCTTATTTAGCAGGGGTGTCGAGACCCAGTACTTC. The full variable domain, in which reference TRBV7-9 and TRBJ2-5 provide the parts outside the CDR3, is DTGVSQNPRHKITKRGQNVTFRCDPISEHNRLYWYRQTLGQGPEFLTYFQNEAQLEKSRLLSDRFSAERPKGSFSTLEIQRTEQGDSAMYLCASSLFSRGVETQYFGPGTRLLVL.

The chain is built from TRBV12-5 and TRBJ1-6, with 8 nucleotides matching TRBD1. The junction had 3 bases not matched to a gene; V was cut back by 2 bases and J by 9 bases. Germline CDR1 reads LGHNT; CDR2 reads FRNRAP. The CDR3 runs to 14 residues. CDR3 nucleotide sequence: TGTGCTAGTGGTTTGACAGGGGGTAGTTCACCCCTCCACTTT. It is translated as CASGLTGGSSPLHF.

The chain is built from TRBV12-3 or TRBV12-4 and TRBJ1-2; 7 bases agree with TRBD1. Trimming at V came to 6 bases and at J to 3 bases, leaving 4 bases not matched to a gene. The CDR3 is made up of 13 amino acids. The CDR3 here is CASSATGHYGYTF. The CDR3, as DNA: TGTGCCAGCAGCGCGACAGGGCACTATGGCTACACCTTC.

The gene calls are TRBV21-1 and TRBJ2-5; the D segment call TRBD2 is taken from the table without a DNA check. TRBV21-1 is recorded as a pseudogene. The CDR3 loop spans 17 amino acids. CDR3 sequence reads: CASSKPSGIREGETQYF. The DNA of the CDR3 is TGTGCCAGCAGCAAACCCTCGGGGATCAGGGAGGGAGAGACCCAGTACTTC.

This clone was counted a single time. A read error may produce the germline difference seen at one junction end. The chain has TRBV7-2 and TRBJ1-4; weak D call: TRBD1 (5 bases). CDR3 length: 15 residues. CDR1 SGHTA and CDR2 FQGNSA come from the germline V gene. CDR3 sequence reads: CASSLSRQPNGKLFF. The CDR3 nucleotides are TGTGCCAGCAGCTTAAGTCGACAGCCAAATGGAAAACTGTTTTTT.

J is TRBJ2-5 and V is TRBV5-1; TRBD2 is a possible D gene (5 bases). In germline, CDR1 is SGHRS, CDR2 YFSETQ. V was cut by 4 bases and J by 5 bases, with 15 bases left in between. This CDR3 comprises 14 residues. The chain's CDR3 is CASSVTEPGETQYF. Here the CDR3 DNA reads TGCGCCAGCAGCGTTACGGAGCCGGGGGAGACCCAGTACTTC.

This clone was found a few times. This chain connects TRBV28 to TRBJ1-5; D perhaps matches TRBD1 (5 bases). This CDR3 spans 15 amino acids. V dropped 3 bases and J dropped 5 bases, with 14 bases sitting between them. Germline V gives CDR1 MDHEN, CDR2 SYDVKM. The CDR3: CASSFGQGGYQPQHF. DNA of the CDR3: TGTGCCAGCAGTTTTGGGCAGGGAGGGTATCAGCCCCAGCATTTT. The full variable domain, in which reference TRBV28 and TRBJ1-5 provide the parts outside the CDR3, is DVKVTQSSRYLVKRTGEKVFLECVQDMDHENMFWYRQDPGLGLRLIYFSYDVKMKEKGDIPEGYSVSREKKERFSLILESASTNQTSMYLCASSFGQGGYQPQHFGDGTRLSIL.

This chain links TRBV5-6 with TRBJ2-1; no reliable D call. V was trimmed by 4 bases and J by 9 bases, leaving 20 bases between them. CDR1 SGHDT and CDR2 YYEEEE come from the germline V gene. The CDR3 is 15 residues long. This CDR3 reads CASSDRGRWFGEQFF. The CDR3 DNA reads TGTGCCAGCAGCGACCGAGGCCGGTGGTTTGGTGAGCAGTTCTTC.

The V gene is TRBV15, the J gene TRBJ1-4; no clear D. Trimming took off 0 bases at V and 4 bases at J, with 18 bases between the two ends. Germline CDR1 is LNHNV and CDR2 is YYDKDF (reference sequence). The CDR3 sequence is 18 residues long. CDR3 region: CATSRDGGLSQDNEKLFF. The DNA for the CDR3 is TGTGCCACCAGCAGAGATGGCGGGTTAAGTCAGGATAATGAAAAACTGTTTTTT.